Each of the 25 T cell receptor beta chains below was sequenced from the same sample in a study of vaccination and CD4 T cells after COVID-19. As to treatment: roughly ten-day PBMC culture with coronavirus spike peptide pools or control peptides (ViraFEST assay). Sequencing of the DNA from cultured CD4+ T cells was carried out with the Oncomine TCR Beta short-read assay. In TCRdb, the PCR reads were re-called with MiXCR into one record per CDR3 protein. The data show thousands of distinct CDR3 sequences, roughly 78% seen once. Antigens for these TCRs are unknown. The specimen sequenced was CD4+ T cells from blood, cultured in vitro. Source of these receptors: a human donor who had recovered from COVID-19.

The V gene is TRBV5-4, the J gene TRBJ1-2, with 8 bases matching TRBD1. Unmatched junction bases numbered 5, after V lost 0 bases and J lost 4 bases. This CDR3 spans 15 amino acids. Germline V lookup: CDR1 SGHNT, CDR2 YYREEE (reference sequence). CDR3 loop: CASSLAGQGPYGYTF. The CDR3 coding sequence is TGTGCCAGCAGCTTGGCCGGACAGGGCCCCTATGGCTACACCTTC.

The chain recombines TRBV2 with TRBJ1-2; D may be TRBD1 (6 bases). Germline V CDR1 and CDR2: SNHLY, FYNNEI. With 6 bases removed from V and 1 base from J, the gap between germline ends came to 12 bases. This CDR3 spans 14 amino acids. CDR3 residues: CASRGPGVNYGYTF. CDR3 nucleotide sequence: TGTGCCAGCAGGGGGCCAGGGGTTAACTATGGCTACACCTTC. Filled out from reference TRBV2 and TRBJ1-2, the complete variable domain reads EPEVTQTPSHQVTQMGQEVILRCVPISNHLYFYWYRQILGQKVEFLVSFYNNEISEKSEIFDDQFSVERPDGSNFTLKIRSTKLEDSAMYFCASRGPGVNYGYTFGSGTRLTVV.

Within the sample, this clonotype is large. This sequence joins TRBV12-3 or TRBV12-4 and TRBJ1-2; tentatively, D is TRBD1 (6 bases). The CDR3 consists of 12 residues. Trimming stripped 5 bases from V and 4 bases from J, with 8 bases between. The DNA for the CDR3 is TGTGCCAGCAGTATACAGGGCTATGGCTACACCTTC. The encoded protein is CASSIQGYGYTF.

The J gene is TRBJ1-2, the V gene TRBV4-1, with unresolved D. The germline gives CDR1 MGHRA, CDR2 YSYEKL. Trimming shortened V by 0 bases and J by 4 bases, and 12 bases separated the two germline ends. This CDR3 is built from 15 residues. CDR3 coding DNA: TGCGCCAGCAGCCAAGATCTTAACAACCTCTATGGCTACACCTTC. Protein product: CASSQDLNNLYGYTF.

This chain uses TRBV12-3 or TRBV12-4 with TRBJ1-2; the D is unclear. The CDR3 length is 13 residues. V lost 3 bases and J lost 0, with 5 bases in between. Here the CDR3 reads CASSFSANYGYTF. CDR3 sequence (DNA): TGTGCCAGCAGTTTTTCAGCTAACTATGGCTACACCTTC.

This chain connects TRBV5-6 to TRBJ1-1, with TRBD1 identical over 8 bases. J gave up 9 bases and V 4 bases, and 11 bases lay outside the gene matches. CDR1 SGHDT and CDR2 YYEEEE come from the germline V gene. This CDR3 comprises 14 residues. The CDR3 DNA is TGTGCCAGCAGCCCGGACAGGGCCATCGGGAAAGCTTTCTTT. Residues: CASSPDRAIGKAFF.

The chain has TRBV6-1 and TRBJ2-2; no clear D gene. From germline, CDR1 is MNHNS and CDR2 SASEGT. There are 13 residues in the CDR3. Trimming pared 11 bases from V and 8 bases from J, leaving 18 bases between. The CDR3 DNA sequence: TGTGCCGGAGTGGATATACACGGGGGGGAGCTGTTTTTT. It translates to CAGVDIHGGELFF.

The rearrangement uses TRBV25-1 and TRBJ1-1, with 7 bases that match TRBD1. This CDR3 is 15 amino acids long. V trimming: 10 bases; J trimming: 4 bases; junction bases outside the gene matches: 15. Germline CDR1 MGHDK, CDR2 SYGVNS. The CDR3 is CAISRESGGCTEAFF. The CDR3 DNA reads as TGTGCCATTTCCCGAGAGTCAGGGGGGTGCACTGAAGCTTTCTTT.

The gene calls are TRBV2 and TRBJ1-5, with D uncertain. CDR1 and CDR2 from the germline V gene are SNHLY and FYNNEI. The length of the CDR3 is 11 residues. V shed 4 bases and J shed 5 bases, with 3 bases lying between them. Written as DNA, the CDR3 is TGTGCCAGCAGTGGGGATCAGCCCCAGCATTTT. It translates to CASSGDQPQHF. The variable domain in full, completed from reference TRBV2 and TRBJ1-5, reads EPEVTQTPSHQVTQMGQEVILRCVPISNHLYFYWYRQILGQKVEFLVSFYNNEISEKSEIFDDQFSVERPDGSNFTLKIRSTKLEDSAMYFCASSGDQPQHFGDGTRLSIL.

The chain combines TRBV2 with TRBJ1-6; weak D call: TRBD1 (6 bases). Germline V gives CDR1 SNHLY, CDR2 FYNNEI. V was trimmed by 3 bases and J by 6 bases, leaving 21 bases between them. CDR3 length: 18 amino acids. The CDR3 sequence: CASSDTAVSLRGNSPLHF. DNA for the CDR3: TGTGCCAGCAGTGATACTGCCGTAAGCCTCAGGGGTAATTCACCCCTCCACTTT.

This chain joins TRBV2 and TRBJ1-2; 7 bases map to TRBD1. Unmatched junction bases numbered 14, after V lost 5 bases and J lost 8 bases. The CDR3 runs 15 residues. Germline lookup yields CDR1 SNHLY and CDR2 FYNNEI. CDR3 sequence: CASSLTGQPSFGYTF. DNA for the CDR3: TGTGCCAGCAGTTTAACGGGACAGCCCTCATTCGGCTACACCTTC.

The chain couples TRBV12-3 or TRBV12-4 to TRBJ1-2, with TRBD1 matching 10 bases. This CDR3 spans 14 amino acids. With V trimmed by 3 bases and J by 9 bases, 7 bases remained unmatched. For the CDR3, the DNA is TGTGCCAGCAGTTTGGGACAGGGGATACATAGCTACACCTTC. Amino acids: CASSLGQGIHSYTF.

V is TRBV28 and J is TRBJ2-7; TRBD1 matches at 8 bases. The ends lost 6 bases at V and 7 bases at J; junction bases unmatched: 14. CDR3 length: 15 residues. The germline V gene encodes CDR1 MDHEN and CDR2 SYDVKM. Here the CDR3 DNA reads TGTGCCAGCAGGGTCCCGGGACAGGCGAACCCAGAGCAGTACTTC. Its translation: CASRVPGQANPEQYF.

The CDR3 region has the DNA TGCAGTGCTCTTAGGACAGGGGACTACGAGCAGTACTTC. Translating gives CSALRTGDYEQYF. V is TRBV20-1 and J is TRBJ2-7, with TRBD1 matching 9 bases. The germline CDR1 and CDR2 sequences are DFQATT and SNEGSKA (reference sequence). J gave up 3 bases and V 5 bases, and 5 bases lay outside the gene matches. This CDR3 contains 13 residues.

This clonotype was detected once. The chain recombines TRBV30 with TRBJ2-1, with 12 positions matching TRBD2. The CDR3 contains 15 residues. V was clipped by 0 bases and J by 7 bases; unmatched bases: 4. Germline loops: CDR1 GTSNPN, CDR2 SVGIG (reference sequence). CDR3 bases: TGTGCCTGGAGTGTACGTACTAGCGGGGGGAATGAGCAGTTCTTC. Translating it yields CAWSVRTSGGNEQFF.

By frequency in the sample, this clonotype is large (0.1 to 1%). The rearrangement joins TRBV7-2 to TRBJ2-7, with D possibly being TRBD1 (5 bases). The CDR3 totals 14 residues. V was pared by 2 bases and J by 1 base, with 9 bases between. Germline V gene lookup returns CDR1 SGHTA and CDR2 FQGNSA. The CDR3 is CASSLQGRSYEQYF. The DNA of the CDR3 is TGTGCCAGCAGCTTACAGGGTAGGTCCTACGAGCAGTACTTC. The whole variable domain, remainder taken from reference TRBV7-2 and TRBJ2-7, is GAGVSQSPSNKVTEKGKDVELRCDPISGHTALYWYRQSLGQGLEFLIYFQGNSAPDKSGLPSDRFSAERTGGSVSTLTIQRTQQEDSAVYLCASSLQGRSYEQYFGPGTRLTVT.

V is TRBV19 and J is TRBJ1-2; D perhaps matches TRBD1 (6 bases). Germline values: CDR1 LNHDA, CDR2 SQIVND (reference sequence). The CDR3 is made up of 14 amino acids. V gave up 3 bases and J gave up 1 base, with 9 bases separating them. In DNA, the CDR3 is TGTGCCAGTAGTATTGGGGGGCTTAACTATGGCTACACCTTC. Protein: CASSIGGLNYGYTF.

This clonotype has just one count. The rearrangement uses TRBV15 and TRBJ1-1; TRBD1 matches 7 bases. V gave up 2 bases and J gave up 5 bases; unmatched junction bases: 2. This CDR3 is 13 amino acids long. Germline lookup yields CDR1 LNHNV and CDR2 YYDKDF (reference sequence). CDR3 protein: CATSRTGVTEAFF. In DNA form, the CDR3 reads TGTGCCACCAGCAGAACAGGGGTTACTGAAGCTTTCTTT.

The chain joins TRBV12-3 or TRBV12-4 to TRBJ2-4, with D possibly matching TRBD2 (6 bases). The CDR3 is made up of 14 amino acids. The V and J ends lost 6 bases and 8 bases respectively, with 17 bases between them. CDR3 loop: CASRLAGRLDIQYF. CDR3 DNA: TGTGCCAGCAGGCTAGCAGGGCGACTAGACATTCAGTACTTC.

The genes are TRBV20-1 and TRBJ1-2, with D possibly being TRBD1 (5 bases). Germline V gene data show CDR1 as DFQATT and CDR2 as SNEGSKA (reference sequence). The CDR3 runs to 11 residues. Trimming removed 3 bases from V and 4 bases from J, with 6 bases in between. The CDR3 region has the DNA TGCAGTGCTAGTGGGGGCTATGGCTACACCTTC. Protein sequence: CSASGGYGYTF.

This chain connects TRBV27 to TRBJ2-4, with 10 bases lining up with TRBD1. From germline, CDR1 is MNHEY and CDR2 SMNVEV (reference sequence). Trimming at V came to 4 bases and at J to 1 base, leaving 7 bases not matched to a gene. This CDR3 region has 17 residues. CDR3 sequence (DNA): TGTGCCAGCAGTTCCCAACGACAGGGGGCGGCCAAAAACATTCAGTACTTC. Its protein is CASSSQRQGAAKNIQYF.

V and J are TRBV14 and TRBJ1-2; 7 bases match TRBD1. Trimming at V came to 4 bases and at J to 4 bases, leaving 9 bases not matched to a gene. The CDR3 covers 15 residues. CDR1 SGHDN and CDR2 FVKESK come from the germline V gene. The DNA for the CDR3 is TGTGCCAGCAGCCCCCGCGAGGGGGCCGTCTATGGCTACACCTTC. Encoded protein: CASSPREGAVYGYTF.

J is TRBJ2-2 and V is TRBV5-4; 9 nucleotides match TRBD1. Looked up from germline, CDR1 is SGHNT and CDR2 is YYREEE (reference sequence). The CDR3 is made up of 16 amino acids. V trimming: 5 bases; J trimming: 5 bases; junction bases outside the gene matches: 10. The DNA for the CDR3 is TGTGCCAGCAGGGATACAGGGGGCGGTTTGACCGGGGAGCTGTTTTTT. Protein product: CASRDTGGGLTGELFF.

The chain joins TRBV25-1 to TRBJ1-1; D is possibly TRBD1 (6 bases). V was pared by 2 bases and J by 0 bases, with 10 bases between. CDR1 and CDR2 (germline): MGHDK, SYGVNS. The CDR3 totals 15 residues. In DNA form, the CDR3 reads TGTGCCAGCAGTGAAAATTGGGGGCTGAACACTGAAGCTTTCTTT. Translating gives CASSENWGLNTEAFF.

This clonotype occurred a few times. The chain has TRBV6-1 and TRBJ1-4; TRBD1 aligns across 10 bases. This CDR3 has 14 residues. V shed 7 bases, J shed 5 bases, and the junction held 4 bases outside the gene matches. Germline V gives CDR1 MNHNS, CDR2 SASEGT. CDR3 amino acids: CASNQDRGNEKLFF. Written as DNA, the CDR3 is TGTGCCAGCAACCAGGACAGGGGGAATGAAAAACTGTTTTTT.